This is a list of T cell receptor beta chains from one sample in a study of T cell responses to AZD1222 COVID-19 vaccine. Using immunoSEQ multiplex PCR, the repertoire was profiled, and TCRdb retains in-frame clones only, with some absent. The sample comprises roughly 120,000 clones, around 90% of which are singletons, and just over 2.5% rests with the top ten. The source material was peripheral blood, sampled 28 days after the second AZD1222 dose. All receptors come from an adult who received the AZD1222 COVID-19 vaccine. Each CDR3 is given with its conserved first and last residue. Clone size is stated in some rows and not others, as once, few, many or a class when expanded.

TRBV28	TRBJ1-1	few	CASRDPRRGPTEAFF
TRBV2	TRBJ1-2	NA	CASSGDKNYGYTF
TRBV7-8	TRBJ2-5	NA	CASSSEGLISQETQYF
TRBV6-5	TRBJ1-6	NA	CASIPESSYNSPLHF
TRBV7-3	TRBJ1-6	few	CASSLTGQGSSPLHF
TRBV6-6	TRBJ1-2	once	CASNPRGGQTGGYTF
TRBV7-9	TRBJ1-2	NA	CASSLVAVNYGYTF
TRBV4-3	TRBJ1-6	NA	CASSRDIYSPLHF
TRBV6-5	TRBJ2-7	NA	CASSYMAGSSYEQYF
TRBV4-1	TRBJ1-3	NA	CASSQEEETAGNTIYF
TRBV20-1	TRBJ2-5	NA	CSARDMKTQYF
TRBV4-1	TRBJ1-1	NA	CASSQGGSAGGAFF
TRBV29-1	TRBJ1-2	NA	CSVDEGDYGYTF
TRBV27	TRBJ1-3	NA	CASSLRSPGTGNTIYF
TRBV6-2/TRBV6-3	TRBJ2-1	NA	CASSFLAGGPNEQFF
TRBV19	TRBJ2-6	NA	CASSNKGAISGANVLTF
TRBV20-1	TRBJ1-1	once	CSASRDLNTEAFF
TRBV19	TRBJ1-4	once	CASSIAGGTNEKLFF
TRBV19	TRBJ1-2	NA	CASSTGPPSGGYTF
TRBV4-3	TRBJ2-3	once	CASSLRKVLAGDTDTQYF
TRBV28	TRBJ1-2	NA	CASSQITGGNGYTF
TRBV6-6	TRBJ2-2	NA	CASSYSHTGELFF
TRBV6-5	TRBJ2-5	NA	CASSYVDQETQYF
TRBV19	TRBJ1-1	NA	CASTTSQGRPAFF
TRBV19	TRBJ1-1	NA	CASSIQSSDTEAFF
TRBV6-5	TRBJ1-5	NA	CASSYSAERPQHF
TRBV19	TRBJ1-3	NA	CASRQTYSGNTIYF
TRBV9	TRBJ2-5	NA	CASSVEARGFETQYF
TRBV25-1	TRBJ1-4	NA	CASSRDRVNEKLFF
TRBV11-2	TRBJ1-2	NA	CASSLDPGSQGYTF
TRBV14	TRBJ2-1	NA	CASSLGQVYNEQFF
TRBV7-2	TRBJ2-7	NA	CASSLVTGSYEQYF
TRBV7-9	TRBJ1-1	NA	CASSLASGTNTEAFF
TRBV11-2	TRBJ1-1	once	CASSLDPRRGEAFF
TRBV7-6	TRBJ2-1	NA	CASSNNRGPYNEQFF
TRBV12-3/TRBV12-4	TRBJ1-4	once	CASRGTGGEKLFF
TRBV30	TRBJ1-3	NA	CAWAWGSGNTIYF
TRBV20-1	TRBJ2-2	NA	CSASRGGAPRGTGELFF
TRBV2	TRBJ2-5	NA	CASSEMTGQETQYF
TRBV7-2	TRBJ2-1	NA	CASSPLGTPYNEQFF
TRBV30	TRBJ2-5	once	CAWNPNYGTQYF
TRBV3-1/TRBV3-2	TRBJ2-1	NA	CASSQPGLAGYEQFF
TRBV19	TRBJ2-7	NA	CASKSSGRGEQYF
TRBV4-2	TRBJ2-2	NA	CASSQDATSQVTGELFF
TRBV7-2	TRBJ2-5	NA	CASSLAGRGETQYF
TRBV5-5	TRBJ2-7	NA	CASSLMSPSYEQYF
TRBV24-1	TRBJ1-5	NA	CATSDVNQPQHF
TRBV6-5	TRBJ1-4	NA	CASSGRDRGVELFF
TRBV7-8	TRBJ2-2	NA	CASSLGQGASTGELFF
TRBV5-1	TRBJ2-6	NA	CASSQGRSGANVLTF
TRBV7-8	TRBJ2-3	NA	CASSPLAGGDTQYF
TRBV5-4	TRBJ1-4	NA	CASSFPGGGEKLFF
TRBV5-5	TRBJ1-2	NA	CASSAGRGNYGYTF
TRBV3-1/TRBV3-2	TRBJ2-4	NA	CASSRGQGAQYF